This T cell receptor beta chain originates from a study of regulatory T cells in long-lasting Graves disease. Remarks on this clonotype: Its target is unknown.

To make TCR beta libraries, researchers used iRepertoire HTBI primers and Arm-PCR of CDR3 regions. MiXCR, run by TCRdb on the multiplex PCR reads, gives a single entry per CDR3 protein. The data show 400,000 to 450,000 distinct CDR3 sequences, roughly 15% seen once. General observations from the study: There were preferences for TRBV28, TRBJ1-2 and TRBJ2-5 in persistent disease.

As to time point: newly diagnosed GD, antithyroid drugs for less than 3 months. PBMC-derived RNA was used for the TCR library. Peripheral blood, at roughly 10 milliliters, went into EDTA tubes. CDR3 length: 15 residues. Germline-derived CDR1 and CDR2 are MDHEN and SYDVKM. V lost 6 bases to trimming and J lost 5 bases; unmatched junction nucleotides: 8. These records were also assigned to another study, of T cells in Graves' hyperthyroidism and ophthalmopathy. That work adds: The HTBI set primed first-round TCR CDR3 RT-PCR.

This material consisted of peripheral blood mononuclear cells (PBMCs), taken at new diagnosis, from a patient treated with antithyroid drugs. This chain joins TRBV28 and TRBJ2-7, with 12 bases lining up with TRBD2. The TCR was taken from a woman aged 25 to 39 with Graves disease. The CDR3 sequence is CASSLLAGGPDEQYF. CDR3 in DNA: TGTGCCAGCAGCCTTCTAGCGGGAGGGCCCGACGAGCAGTACTTC.